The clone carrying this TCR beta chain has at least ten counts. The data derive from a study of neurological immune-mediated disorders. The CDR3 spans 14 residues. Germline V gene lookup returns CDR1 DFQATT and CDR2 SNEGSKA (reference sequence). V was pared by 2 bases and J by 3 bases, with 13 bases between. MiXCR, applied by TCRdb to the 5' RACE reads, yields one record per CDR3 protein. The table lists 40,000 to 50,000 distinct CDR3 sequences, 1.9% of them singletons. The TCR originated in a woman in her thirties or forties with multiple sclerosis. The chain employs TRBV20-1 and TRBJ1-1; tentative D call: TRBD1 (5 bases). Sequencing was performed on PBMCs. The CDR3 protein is CSARPPGMDTEAFF. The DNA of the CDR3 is TGCAGTGCTAGACCACCAGGGATGGACACTGAAGCTTTCTTT.